Presented here are 13 T cell receptor beta chains from one specimen sequenced in a study of immune characterization of retroperitoneal liposarcoma. TCRdb reprocessed the PCR reads with MiXCR, giving one entry per CDR3 protein. In the table there are about 10,000 distinct CDR3 sequences, around a quarter of which are singletons. Sequencing was carried out using tumor tissue. Source of these receptors: a male donor with retroperitoneal liposarcoma.

The chain uses TRBV6-6 and TRBJ2-3; D might be TRBD1 (6 bases). Germline CDR1 is MNHNY and CDR2 is SVGAGI (reference sequence). CDR3 length: 14 amino acids. The V end lost 2 bases, the J end lost 3 bases, and 9 bases lay between the germline ends. CDR3 region: CASSYVRGTDTQYF. CDR3 nucleotides: TGTGCCAGCAGTTACGTCAGGGGTACAGATACGCAGTATTTT.

In this sample, this clonotype is medium-sized. This sequence joins TRBV6-6 and TRBJ2-5; 10 bases are shared with TRBD2. Germline V gene sequence: CDR1 MNHNY, CDR2 SVGAGI (reference sequence). V shed 0 bases and J 3 bases; nucleotides not matched to a gene: 16. The CDR3 runs to 20 residues. CDR3 protein: CASSYSRGYERGGLEETQYF. The CDR3 DNA reads TGTGCCAGCAGTTACTCGAGGGGTTACGAGCGGGGGGGCCTAGAAGAGACCCAGTACTTC.

V is TRBV7-8 and J is TRBJ1-1; TRBD1 matches 8 bases. CDR3 length: 13 residues. V lost 6 bases and J lost 6; bases outside the gene matches: 6. CDR1 is SGHVS, CDR2 FQNEAQ, per germline. This CDR3 reads CASSSPTGAEAFF. The CDR3 DNA reads as TGTGCCAGCAGTTCCCCGACAGGGGCTGAAGCTTTCTTT.

The genes are TRBV11-2 and TRBJ2-3; maybe TRBD2 (5 bases). Per germline, CDR1 SGHAT and CDR2 FQNNGV. CDR3 length equals 13 residues. V was trimmed by 9 bases and J by 1 base, leaving 11 bases between them. This CDR3 reads CARGEFGTDTQYF. In DNA, the CDR3 is TGTGCCAGGGGAGAGTTCGGCACAGATACGCAGTATTTT. The full variable domain, completed using reference TRBV11-2 and TRBJ2-3, is EAGVAQSPRYKIIEKRQSVAFWCNPISGHATLYWYQQILGQGPKLLIQFQNNGVVDDSQLPKDRFSAERLKGVDSTLKIQPAKLEDSAVYLCARGEFGTDTQYFGPGTRLTVL.

This clonotype was counted at least ten times. The chain has TRBV12-3 or TRBV12-4 and TRBJ2-3, with 10 bases matching TRBD2. V lost 3 bases to trimming and J lost 8 bases; unmatched junction nucleotides: 5. The CDR3 has 14 residues. CDR3 bases: TGTGCCAGCAGTTTGGCTAGCGGGAGTGCTACGCAGTATTTT. It is translated as CASSLASGSATQYF.

This clonotype was found many times. V usage is TRBV6-1 and J usage is TRBJ2-3, with D perhaps TRBD1 (6 bases). Looked up from germline, CDR1 is MNHNS and CDR2 is SASEGT. This CDR3 contains 16 residues. Trimming cost V 5 bases and J 0 bases, with 15 bases left between them. The CDR3 nucleotides are TGTGCCAGCAGTTCTTGGGACACCTCTAGCACAGATACGCAGTATTTT. Translated, it gives CASSSWDTSSTDTQYF.

The V and J genes are TRBV4-1 and TRBJ1-6; tentative D call: TRBD1 (6 bases). The germline V gene has CDR1 MGHRA and CDR2 YSYEKL. Deletions cut 4 bases from V and 6 bases from J, with 10 bases between. The CDR3 length is 14 residues. CDR3 coding DNA: TGCGCCAGCAGCCTAGGACAGAGTAATTCACCCCTCCACTTT. Translating gives CASSLGQSNSPLHF.

The rearrangement uses TRBV11-2 and TRBJ1-2; no clear D gene. CDR3 size: 13 residues. V was pared by 5 bases and J by 2 bases, with 9 bases between. CDR1 and CDR2 (germline): SGHAT, FQNNGV. CDR3 loop: CASSPTDNYGYTF. CDR3 bases: TGTGCCAGCAGCCCGACGGACAACTATGGCTACACCTTC.

The sample holds many counts of this clonotype. V and J are TRBV6-1 and TRBJ2-1, with TRBD1 as a possible D gene (6 bases). The tail of the sequence fits TRBJ2-7 better, so the J call may be wrong. The germline CDR1 and CDR2 sequences are MNHNS and SASEGT. The CDR3 has 16 amino acids. This CDR3 is CASSALTGTHAYEQYF. As DNA, the CDR3 is TGTGCCAGCAGTGCATTGACCGGGACACACGCCTACGAGCAGTACTTC.

The chain links TRBV6-1 to TRBJ2-7, with TRBD1 identical over 7 bases. The ends lost 3 bases at V and 3 bases at J; junction bases unmatched: 8. There are 15 residues in the CDR3. The germline V gene has CDR1 MNHNS and CDR2 SASEGT. DNA for the CDR3: TGTGCCAGCAGTGAGAGTACAGGGGTCGGCTACGAGCAGTACTTC. Its translation: CASSESTGVGYEQYF.

Concerning this clonotype: One end of the junction does not line up with germline, which may come from a read error. The V and J genes are TRBV7-6 and TRBJ1-6; 8 bases align to TRBD1. The CDR3 consists of 15 residues. The germline V gene encodes CDR1 SGHVS and CDR2 FNYEAQ. The CDR3 DNA follows: TGTGCCAGCAGCCCACTGGCCAGGGGGCTTTCACCCCGCCACTTT. Amino acid sequence: CASSPLARGLSPRHF. Supplemented by reference TRBV7-6 and TRBJ1-6, the full variable domain reads GAGVSQSPRYKVTKRGQDVALRCDPISGHVSLYWYRQALGQGPEFLTYFNYEAQQDKSGLPNDRFSAERPEGSISTLTIQRTEQRDSAMYRCASSPLARGLSPRHFGNGTRLTVT.

This clonotype appeared many times. The CDR3 DNA sequence: TGTGCCAGCAGCTTGGCGCGGACGAACACCGGGGAGCTGTTTTTT. Protein: CASSLARTNTGELFF. The rearrangement uses TRBV7-3 and TRBJ2-2; D not certain. From germline, CDR1 is SGHTA and CDR2 FQGTGA. Trimming removed 3 bases from V and 0 bases from J, with 8 bases in between. The length of the CDR3 is 15 residues. Looking up the rest from reference TRBV7-3 and TRBJ2-2 gives the full variable domain: GAGVSQTPSNKVTEKGKYVELRCDPISGHTALYWYRQSLGQGPEFLIYFQGTGAADDSGLPNDRFFAVRPEGSVSTLKIQRTERGDSAVYLCASSLARTNTGELFFGEGSRLTVL.

The chain is built from TRBV6-5 and TRBJ2-1; no definite D call. Germline lookup yields CDR1 MNHEY and CDR2 SVGAGI. Trimming took off 4 bases at V and 10 bases at J, with 8 bases between the two ends. The CDR3 is made up of 11 amino acids. CDR3 DNA: TGTGCCAGCAGTTTCCCGGGCGAGCAGTTCTTC. The encoded protein is CASSFPGEQFF.